Included here is one T cell receptor (beta chain) sequence, with context. In its sample, this clonotype was seen a few times. What antigen it recognizes has not been identified. There are no base qualities to consult, and no much larger clone falls within one base. This entry is derived from a study of T-cell reconstitution after alpha-beta-depleted transplantation in children listed by TCRdb under 2016. For context, the study as a whole: T-cell immune reconstitution after TCRalphabeta/CD19-depleted allogeneic hematopoietic cell transplantation in children was quantitatively tracked in the study by means of TCR repertoire profiling. The investigation overall reported the following: The high TCRbeta diversity at day 60 in some patients was ascribed to recipient T cells and intrathymic progenitors that had survived conditioning. Apparently early alphabetaT-cell count recovery about two months after transplant reportedly relied on only several hundred rapidly expanded clones derived from non-depleted graft cells. The frequencies of hyperexpanded clones fell over the following months, and after one year, T-cell counts and TCRbeta diversity were mostly attributed to newly produced T cells.

The library was generated by PCR. Sequencing took place on an Illumina HiSeq 2500. TCR library preparation used molecular barcoding, with unique molecular identifiers applied to normalize quantification of the TCRbeta repertoire. TCRdb redid the processing of the public reads, applying fastp at Q25 and MiXCR, and retained in-frame beta chains. Each CDR3 protein gets just one entry, which takes the most common genes and DNA from the rows behind it. The sample table shows hundreds of thousands of distinct CDR3 sequences, and over 10% are seen once. 2.2% of the sample is held by the ten biggest clonotypes. According to the study, the label for this sample's treatment or condition signals: allogeneic hematopoietic cell transplantation with graft depleted of TCRalphabeta T cells and CD19 B cells. The children who served as transplant recipients had been given grafts of TCRalphabeta/CD19-depleted allogeneic hematopoietic cells.

The CDR3, cysteine through phenylalanine, is 14 amino acids long. This entry keeps only the CDR3 DNA: 42 bases, framed from base 1. V was cut back by 1 base and J by 3 bases, leaving a gap of 7 bases between them. CDR1 SNHLY and CDR2 FYNNEI were looked up in the germline V gene. The clonotype was recovered from a male patient under 18 who had a stem cell transplant for acute myeloid leukemia, so the T cells may come from the graft donor. The sample was PBMCs, mostly from graft donor cells, taken 360 days after TCRalphabeta/CD19-depleted stem cell transplant. The chain uses TRBV2 and TRBJ2-1; the D region is possibly TRBD1 or TRBD2, each matching across 5 bases. The CDR3 protein is CASSEGGYYNEQFF. The nucleotide sequence reads TGTGCCAGCAGTGAAGGGGGGTACTACAATGAGCAGTTCTTC.